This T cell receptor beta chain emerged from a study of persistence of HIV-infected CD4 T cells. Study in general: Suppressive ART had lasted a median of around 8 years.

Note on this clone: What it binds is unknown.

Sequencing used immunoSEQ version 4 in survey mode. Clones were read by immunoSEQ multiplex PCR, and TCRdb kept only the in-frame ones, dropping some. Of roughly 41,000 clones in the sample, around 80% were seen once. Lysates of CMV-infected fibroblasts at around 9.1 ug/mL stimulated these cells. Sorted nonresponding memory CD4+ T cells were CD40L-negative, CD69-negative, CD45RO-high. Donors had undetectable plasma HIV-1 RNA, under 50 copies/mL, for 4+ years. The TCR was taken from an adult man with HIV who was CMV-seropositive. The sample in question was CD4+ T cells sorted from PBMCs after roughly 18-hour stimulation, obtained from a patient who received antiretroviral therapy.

The CDR3: CASSYGVYNSPLHF. CDR3 in DNA: TGTGCCAGCAGTTACGGTGTTTATAATTCACCCCTCCACTTT. The chain is built from TRBV6-6 and TRBJ1-6; unclear D gene. The CDR3 loop spans 14 amino acids. Germline V CDR1 and CDR2: MNHNY, SVGAGI (reference sequence). V lost 2 bases to trimming and J lost 4 bases, with 6 bases between them.